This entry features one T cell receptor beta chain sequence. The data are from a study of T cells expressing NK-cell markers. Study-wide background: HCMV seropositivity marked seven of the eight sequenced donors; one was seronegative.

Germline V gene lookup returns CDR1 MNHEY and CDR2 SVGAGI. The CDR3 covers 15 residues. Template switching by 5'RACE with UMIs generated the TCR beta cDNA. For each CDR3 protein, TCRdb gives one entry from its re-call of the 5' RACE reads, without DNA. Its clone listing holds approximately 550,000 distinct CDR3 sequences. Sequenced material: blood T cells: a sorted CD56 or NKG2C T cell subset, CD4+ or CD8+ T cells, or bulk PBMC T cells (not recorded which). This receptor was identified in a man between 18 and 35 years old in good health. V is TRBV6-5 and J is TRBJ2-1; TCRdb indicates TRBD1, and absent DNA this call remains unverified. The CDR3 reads CASSYGTGSINEQFF.